Listed below are T cell receptor beta chains from one sample, sequenced in a study of T cell responses to AZD1222 COVID-19 vaccine. Profiling relied on immunoSEQ multiplex PCR, and the TCRdb table lists in-frame clones only, not all of them. The profile shows 66,000 or so clones, approximately 84% of them singletons. The input for sequencing was peripheral blood, taken on day 0 of AZD1222 vaccination. All receptors come from an adult in good health. Each CDR3 is given with its conserved first and last residue. Each record gives: V gene, clone size, J gene, D gene, CDR3 length, CDR3 protein, CDR3 DNA. The D gene is left open where the match is weak. Expanded clones are given a class, and other clones once, few, many or no size at all.

V gene: TRBV11-3; clone size: -; J gene: TRBJ2-7; D gene: TRBD2; CDR3 length: 20; CDR3 protein: CASSLPGTSGRRDYRHEQYF; CDR3 DNA: TGTGCCAGCAGCTTACCCGGGACTAGCGGGAGAAGGGACTACCGGCACGAGCAGTACTTC
V gene: TRBV7-9; clone size: -; J gene: TRBJ2-2; D gene: -; CDR3 length: 16; CDR3 protein: CASSGRAGTNTGELFF; CDR3 DNA: TGTGCCAGCAGTGGTCGGGCAGGGACTAACACCGGGGAGCTGTTTTTT
V gene: TRBV5-1; clone size: -; J gene: TRBJ2-3; D gene: -; CDR3 length: 17; CDR3 protein: CASSLVGGAGPTDTQYF; CDR3 DNA: TGCGCCAGCAGCTTAGTAGGAGGGGCGGGGCCGACAGATACGCAGTATTTT
V gene: TRBV4-1; clone size: -; J gene: TRBJ2-1; D gene: TRBD1; CDR3 length: 13; CDR3 protein: CASSQPSGGEQFF; CDR3 DNA: TGCGCCAGCAGCCAACCCTCAGGGGGCGAGCAGTTCTTC
V gene: TRBV28; clone size: -; J gene: TRBJ1-5; D gene: TRBD1; CDR3 length: 14; CDR3 protein: CASSLGQARQPQHF; CDR3 DNA: TGTGCCAGCAGTTTAGGACAGGCCCGTCAGCCCCAGCATTTT
V gene: TRBV9; clone size: -; J gene: TRBJ1-6; D gene: TRBD1; CDR3 length: 16; CDR3 protein: CASSVDGQGGNSPLHF; CDR3 DNA: TGTGCCAGCAGCGTAGACGGACAGGGAGGTAATTCACCCCTCCACTTT
V gene: TRBV6-1; clone size: -; J gene: TRBJ1-3; D gene: -; CDR3 length: 14; CDR3 protein: CASSEGDLGNTIYF; CDR3 DNA: TGTGCCAGCAGTGAAGGGGATCTCGGAAACACCATATATTTT
V gene: TRBV14; clone size: -; J gene: TRBJ1-4; D gene: -; CDR3 length: 17; CDR3 protein: CASSPTLSGGADEKLFF; CDR3 DNA: TGTGCCAGCAGCCCGACACTGTCCGGGGGCGCCGATGAAAAACTGTTTTTT
V gene: TRBV5-1; clone size: -; J gene: TRBJ2-7; D gene: TRBD1; CDR3 length: 15; CDR3 protein: CASSPSGGSSYEQYF; CDR3 DNA: TGCGCCAGCAGCCCGTCAGGGGGTAGCTCCTACGAGCAGTACTTC
V gene: TRBV4-1; clone size: -; J gene: TRBJ2-3; D gene: -; CDR3 length: 15; CDR3 protein: CASSQDLPRSSTQYF; CDR3 DNA: TGCGCCAGCAGCCAAGATCTGCCTAGAAGTAGTACGCAGTATTTT
V gene: TRBV7-8; clone size: -; J gene: TRBJ1-1; D gene: -; CDR3 length: 15; CDR3 protein: CASSPRGGMNTEAFF; CDR3 DNA: TGTGCCAGCAGCCCGCGGGGGGGCATGAACACTGAAGCTTTCTTT
V gene: TRBV27; clone size: -; J gene: TRBJ2-7; D gene: TRBD1; CDR3 length: 14; CDR3 protein: CASSSRDRAYEQYF; CDR3 DNA: TGTGCCAGCAGTTCCCGGGACAGGGCCTACGAGCAGTACTTC
V gene: TRBV5-1; clone size: -; J gene: TRBJ1-6; D gene: TRBD1; CDR3 length: 17; CDR3 protein: CASSLGTGRGIFSPLHF; CDR3 DNA: TGCGCCAGCAGCTTGGGGACAGGGCGAGGAATTTTTTCACCCCTCCACTTT
V gene: TRBV6-1; clone size: -; J gene: TRBJ1-6; D gene: -; CDR3 length: 16; CDR3 protein: CASSEPSGTPHSPLHF; CDR3 DNA: TGTGCCAGCAGTGAACCATCCGGGACGCCTCATTCACCCCTCCACTTT
V gene: TRBV5-4; clone size: few; J gene: TRBJ2-1; D gene: -; CDR3 length: 12; CDR3 protein: CASSLSENEQFF; CDR3 DNA: TGTGCCAGCAGCTTGAGCGAAAATGAGCAGTTCTTC
V gene: TRBV2; clone size: -; J gene: TRBJ2-1; D gene: TRBD1; CDR3 length: 15; CDR3 protein: CASSGDRASYNEQFF; CDR3 DNA: TGTGCCAGCAGCGGGGACAGGGCCTCCTACAATGAGCAGTTCTTC
V gene: TRBV19; clone size: once; J gene: TRBJ2-4; D gene: -; CDR3 length: 15; CDR3 protein: CASKRDSLAKNIQYF; CDR3 DNA: TGTGCCAGTAAAAGAGACAGTCTAGCCAAAAACATTCAGTACTTC
V gene: TRBV6-5; clone size: -; J gene: TRBJ1-4; D gene: -; CDR3 length: 13; CDR3 protein: CASRGGAREKLFF; CDR3 DNA: TGTGCCAGCAGGGGGGGGGCTCGTGAAAAACTGTTTTTT
V gene: TRBV6-5; clone size: -; J gene: TRBJ2-5; D gene: -; CDR3 length: 13; CDR3 protein: CASSSGRGETQYF; CDR3 DNA: TGTGCCAGCAGTTCCGGCAGGGGAGAGACCCAGTACTTC
V gene: TRBV28; clone size: few; J gene: TRBJ2-7; D gene: TRBD2; CDR3 length: 16; CDR3 protein: CASSLPTGRGKNEQYF; CDR3 DNA: TGTGCCAGCAGCCTACCGACGGGGAGGGGTAAGAACGAGCAGTACTTC
V gene: TRBV7-2; clone size: -; J gene: TRBJ2-5; D gene: TRBD2; CDR3 length: 16; CDR3 protein: CASSSVGAGGQETQYF; CDR3 DNA: TGTGCCAGCAGCTCCGTGGGAGCGGGGGGGCAAGAGACCCAGTACTTC
V gene: TRBV11-2; clone size: -; J gene: TRBJ2-1; D gene: -; CDR3 length: 13; CDR3 protein: CASSLGTAGKQFF; CDR3 DNA: TGTGCCAGCAGCTTAGGGACGGCTGGGAAGCAGTTCTTC
V gene: TRBV28; clone size: -; J gene: TRBJ2-3; D gene: TRBD2; CDR3 length: 16; CDR3 protein: CASSLSGTSGTDTQYF; CDR3 DNA: TGTGCCAGCAGTTTATCCGGGACTAGCGGGACAGATACGCAGTATTTT
V gene: TRBV30; clone size: -; J gene: TRBJ2-2; D gene: -; CDR3 length: 14; CDR3 protein: CAARVGKLTGELFF; CDR3 DNA: TGTGCCGCTCGGGTGGGGAAGCTAACCGGGGAGCTGTTTTTT
V gene: TRBV4-2; clone size: -; J gene: TRBJ1-5; D gene: -; CDR3 length: 14; CDR3 protein: CASSQGFSNQPQHF; CDR3 DNA: TGTGCCAGCAGCCAAGGCTTTAGCAATCAGCCCCAGCATTTT